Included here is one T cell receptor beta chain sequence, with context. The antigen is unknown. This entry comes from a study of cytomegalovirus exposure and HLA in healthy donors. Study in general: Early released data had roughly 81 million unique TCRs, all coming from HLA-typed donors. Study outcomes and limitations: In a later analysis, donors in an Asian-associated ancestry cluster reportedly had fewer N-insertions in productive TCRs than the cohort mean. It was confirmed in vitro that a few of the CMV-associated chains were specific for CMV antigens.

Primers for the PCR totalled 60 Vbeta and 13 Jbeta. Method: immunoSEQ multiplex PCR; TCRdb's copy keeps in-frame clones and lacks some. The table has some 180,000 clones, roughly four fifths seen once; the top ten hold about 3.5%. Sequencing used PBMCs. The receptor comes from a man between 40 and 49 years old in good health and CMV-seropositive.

CDR3 loop: CASSPGTGENNQPQHF. The CDR3 nucleotides read TGTGCCAGCTCACCCGGGACAGGGGAAAACAATCAGCCCCAGCATTTT. The chain has TRBV18 and TRBJ1-5, with 10 positions matching TRBD1. V was pared by 3 bases and J by 3 bases, with 5 bases of the junction left unmatched. The CDR3 loop spans 16 amino acids. Germline assignment: CDR1 KGHSH and CDR2 LQKENI.